Each of the 25 T cell receptor beta chains below was sequenced from the same sample in a study of T cell clonotyping in hematopoietic cell transplantation. Clones were sequenced by immunoSEQ multiplex PCR, and TCRdb holds only the in-frame ones, with some missing. The sample includes about 3,500 clones, under 80% of them seen just once. The sample was peripheral blood mononuclear cells, taken 30 days after allogeneic stem cell transplant. All receptors derive from a male patient aged 35-55 years who had an allogeneic stem cell transplant from an unrelated donor, so the T cells may come from the graft donor. Some clones in this sample may be carry-over from other donors' samples.

V gene TRBV27 combines with J gene TRBJ2-7; tentative D call: TRBD1 (7 bases). The ends were cut back, 9 bases at V and 4 bases at J, with 16 bases in the middle. The CDR3 is 13 amino acids. CDR1 and CDR2 from the germline V gene are MNHEY and SMNVEV (reference sequence). The CDR3 coding sequence is TGTGCCAGTAGCAGACAGGGAGGTTACGAGCAGTACTTC. Translated: CASSRQGGYEQYF.

CDR3 nucleotide sequence: TGTGCCAGCAGCCTCGGGGGAGAGGGGGGAATGAACACTGAAGCTTTCTTT. Its translation: CASSLGGEGGMNTEAFF. V and J are TRBV14 and TRBJ1-1; tentatively, D is TRBD1 (6 bases). Trimming shortened V by 4 bases and J by 0 bases, and 18 bases separated the two germline ends. This CDR3 contains 17 residues. The germline V gene has CDR1 SGHDN and CDR2 FVKESK.

The sample holds one count of this clone. V usage is TRBV18 and J usage is TRBJ1-1; possibly TRBD1 for D (6 bases). Per the germline V gene, CDR1 is KGHSH and CDR2 is LQKENI. This CDR3 comprises 16 residues. The V end was cut by 0 bases, the J end by 6 bases, with 17 bases between. In nucleotides, the CDR3 is TGTGCCAGCTCACCACCGGAAGCAGGAGGGGGGCCTGAAGCTTTCTTT. Translating gives CASSPPEAGGGPEAFF. The full variable domain, in which reference TRBV18 and TRBJ1-1 provide the parts outside the CDR3, is NAGVMQNPRHLVRRRGQEARLRCSPMKGHSHVYWYRQLPEEGLKFMVYLQKENIIDESGMPKERFSAEFPKEGPSILRIQQVVRGDSAAYFCASSPPEAGGGPEAFFGQGTRLTVV.

The chain employs TRBV6-1 and TRBJ2-5, with D hard to call. CDR1 and CDR2 from the germline V gene are MNHNS and SASEGT. The CDR3 runs to 13 residues. V was trimmed by 4 bases and J by 6 bases, leaving 12 bases between them. CDR3 region: CASSGLRLQTQYF. The DNA for the CDR3 is TGTGCCAGCAGTGGCTTACGACTGCAGACCCAGTACTTC.

The chain joins TRBV28 to TRBJ2-3; 10 nucleotides match TRBD2. This CDR3 spans 17 amino acids. Germline trimming cut 5 bases from V and 4 bases from J; bases unmatched to any gene: 12. The germline gives CDR1 MDHEN, CDR2 SYDVKM. The CDR3 loop is CASSPPPASGGADTQYF. In nucleotides, the CDR3 is TGTGCCAGCAGTCCACCCCCAGCTAGCGGGGGCGCAGATACGCAGTATTTT.

V and J are TRBV5-1 and TRBJ2-3, with unresolved D. V was cut by 1 base and J by 2 bases, with 8 bases left in between. In germline, CDR1 is SGHRS, CDR2 YFSETQ. This CDR3 spans 14 amino acids. The chain's CDR3 is CASSLYGDTDTQYF. The CDR3 region has the DNA TGCGCCAGCAGCTTGTATGGGGACACAGATACGCAGTATTTT.

In its sample, this clone was seen a few times. The chain employs TRBV7-9 and TRBJ1-5; 7 bases align to TRBD1. The germline V gene encodes CDR1 SEHNR and CDR2 FQNEAQ (reference sequence). The CDR3 contains 17 residues. Unmatched junction bases numbered 16, after V lost 6 bases and J lost 5 bases. Written as DNA, the CDR3 is TGTGCCAGCAGTCAGACCCGACAGGGCCAAAGGGATCAGCCCCAGCATTTT. Protein product: CASSQTRQGQRDQPQHF.

This clone was picked up a small number of times. This chain connects TRBV6-5 to TRBJ2-1; the D gene is possibly TRBD1 (5 bases). Per the germline V gene, CDR1 is MNHEY and CDR2 is SVGAGI. CDR3 length: 11 residues. V was pared by 4 bases and J by 10 bases, with 8 bases between. The CDR3 DNA reads TGTGCCAGCAGTTCGGACACCGAGCAGTTCTTC. It codes for CASSSDTEQFF.

The gene calls are TRBV5-1 and TRBJ2-1; D perhaps matches TRBD2 (6 bases). Germline V gives CDR1 SGHRS, CDR2 YFSETQ. V was pared by 4 bases and J by 8 bases, with 19 bases between. CDR3 length: 15 amino acids. The CDR3 sequence is CASSPRTAGNDEQFF. CDR3 bases: TGCGCCAGCAGCCCTCGGACGGCGGGGAACGATGAGCAGTTCTTC. The variable domain in full, completed from reference TRBV5-1 and TRBJ2-1, reads KAGVTQTPRYLIKTRGQQVTLSCSPISGHRSVSWYQQTPGQGLQFLFEYFSETQRNKGNFPGRFSGRQFSNSRSEMNVSTLELGDSALYLCASSPRTAGNDEQFFGPGTRLTVL.

V is TRBV30 and J is TRBJ1-5; D is unresolved. Germline V CDR1 and CDR2: GTSNPN, SVGIG (reference sequence). This CDR3 spans 14 amino acids. Trimming removed 1 base from V and 0 bases from J, with 7 bases in between. The CDR3 protein is CAWSGSYSNQPQHF. The CDR3 bases are TGTGCCTGGAGTGGAAGTTATAGCAATCAGCCCCAGCATTTT.

The chain uses TRBV9 and TRBJ1-1; a weak D match, TRBD1 (5 bases). Per germline, CDR1 SGDLS and CDR2 YYNGEE. The CDR3 runs 15 residues. Trimming took 0 bases from V and 3 from J, leaving 12 bases between them. CDR3 coding DNA: TGTGCCAGCAGCGTAGTTCAGGGTGTGGACACTGAAGCTTTCTTT. Translating gives CASSVVQGVDTEAFF.

This rearrangement joins TRBV4-2 to TRBJ2-5; D perhaps matches TRBD1 (5 bases). The CDR3 has 14 residues. Trimming shortened V by 2 bases and J by 5 bases, and 12 bases separated the two germline ends. Per germline, CDR1 LGHNA and CDR2 YNFKEQ. The CDR3 loop reads CASSQNQGWETQYF. The CDR3 DNA is TGTGCCAGCAGCCAAAATCAGGGCTGGGAGACCCAGTACTTC.

The CDR3 protein is CASTQGFQAFF. In DNA form, the CDR3 reads TGTGCCAGCACCCAGGGGTTTCAAGCTTTCTTT. The chain is built from TRBV6-5 and TRBJ1-1, with D possibly matching TRBD1 (6 bases). Trimming took 7 bases from V and 9 from J, leaving 12 bases between them. The CDR3 loop spans 11 amino acids. Per germline, CDR1 MNHEY and CDR2 SVGAGI.

The chain has TRBV15 and TRBJ1-5; tentative D call: TRBD1 (6 bases). This CDR3 spans 16 amino acids. Germline V CDR1 and CDR2: LNHNV, YYDKDF (reference sequence). V was trimmed by 0 bases and J by 5 bases, leaving 14 bases between them. CDR3 bases: TGTGCCACCAGCAGAGAATCATGGGGGGGCTATCAGCCCCAGCATTTT. This translates into CATSRESWGGYQPQHF.

The V gene is TRBV28, the J gene TRBJ1-1; TRBD1 matches at 7 bases. Per the germline V gene, CDR1 is MDHEN and CDR2 is SYDVKM. After removal of 4 bases from V and 3 bases from J, the junction contained 5 bases not matched to a gene. The CDR3 contains 14 residues. CDR3 sequence reads: CASSSAGTDTEAFF. CDR3 sequence (DNA): TGTGCCAGCAGTTCTGCCGGGACAGACACTGAAGCTTTCTTT.

This clone occurred once. V gene TRBV9 combines with J gene TRBJ2-7; 11 nucleotides match TRBD1. The germline V gene encodes CDR1 SGDLS and CDR2 YYNGEE. V was pared by 2 bases and J by 3 bases, with 4 bases of the junction left unmatched. This CDR3 has 15 amino acids. As DNA, the CDR3 is TGTGCCAGCAGCGTCGGACAGGGGGCAGTCTACGAGCAGTACTTC. Its protein is CASSVGQGAVYEQYF.

V and J are TRBV2 and TRBJ2-7, with TRBD2 as a possible D gene (6 bases). Germline V gives CDR1 SNHLY, CDR2 FYNNEI. The ends were cut back, 11 bases at V and 1 base at J, with 15 bases in the middle. This CDR3 contains 13 residues. Here the CDR3 reads CAVTGTDSYEQYF. The CDR3 DNA follows: TGTGCCGTCACCGGGACTGATTCCTACGAGCAGTACTTC.

This clone was detected a few times. The chain couples TRBV7-3 to TRBJ2-2; D is unresolved. Trimming took 3 bases from V and 5 from J, leaving 13 bases between them. The CDR3 is made up of 15 amino acids. CDR1 and CDR2 from the germline V gene are SGHTA and FQGTGA. CDR3 region: CASSLDPASTGELFF. As DNA, the CDR3 is TGTGCCAGCAGCTTGGATCCAGCTTCAACCGGGGAGCTGTTTTTT.

The chain combines TRBV28 with TRBJ1-5, with a tentative D call TRBD1 (6 bases). Trimming cost V 10 bases and J 1 base, with 11 bases left between them. Germline lookup yields CDR1 MDHEN and CDR2 SYDVKM. This CDR3 spans 13 amino acids. CDR3 amino acids: CATRGVSNQPQHF. CDR3 in DNA: TGTGCCACCAGGGGAGTGAGCAATCAGCCCCAGCATTTT.

The chain couples TRBV21-1 to TRBJ1-1. TRBV21-1 is a documented pseudogene. The CDR3 totals 14 residues. Here the CDR3 reads CASSSTPSNTEAFF. In DNA form, the CDR3 reads TGTGCCAGCAGTTCTACGCCTTCGAACACTGAAGCTTTCTTT.

The gene calls are TRBV6-4 and TRBJ2-1; no firm D call. Germline CDR1 reads MRHNA; CDR2 reads SNTAGT. CDR3 size: 13 residues. The V end lost 6 bases, the J end lost 10 bases, and 16 bases lay between the germline ends. CDR3 coding DNA: TGTGCCAGCAGAGGAGCGAGCCCCGGAGAGCAGTTCTTC. This sequence encodes CASRGASPGEQFF.

This rearrangement joins TRBV27 to TRBJ1-2; TRBD1 matches 7 bases. CDR3 length: 15 residues. Per the germline V gene, CDR1 is MNHEY and CDR2 is SMNVEV (reference sequence). J gave up 6 bases and V 5 bases, and 12 bases lay outside the gene matches. As DNA, the CDR3 is TGTGCCAGCAGTGCGCTGGGAGGGGGCGTCAATGGCTACACCTTC. Amino acid sequence: CASSALGGGVNGYTF.

DNA for the CDR3: TGTGCCAGCAGCCTAAGGCAGGGGCAAACCTACGAGCAGTACTTC. It codes for CASSLRQGQTYEQYF. The rearrangement uses TRBV7-2 and TRBJ2-5; a weak D match, TRBD1 (6 bases). Gene TRBJ2-7 matches the end of the DNA better, so the J call may be wrong. The CDR3 is made up of 15 amino acids. The germline gives CDR1 SGHTA, CDR2 FQGNSA.

V is TRBV19 and J is TRBJ1-5, with D tentatively TRBD1 (5 bases). This CDR3 has 14 residues. In germline, CDR1 is LNHDA, CDR2 SQIVND (reference sequence). Trimming removed 5 bases from V and 5 bases from J, with 13 bases in between. The CDR3: CASSQGLGYQPQHF. The CDR3 bases are TGTGCCAGTAGTCAGGGCCTGGGATATCAGCCCCAGCATTTT.

This clone was observed once. This sequence joins TRBV30 and TRBJ1-6; the D gene is possibly TRBD1 (5 bases). The CDR3 sequence is 15 residues long. Trimming shortened V by 1 base and J by 5 bases, and 12 bases separated the two germline ends. From germline, CDR1 is GTSNPN and CDR2 SVGIG (reference sequence). The CDR3, as DNA: TGTGCCTGGAGTGGGGGGACCTGGGATAATTCACCCCTCCACTTT. Encoded protein: CAWSGGTWDNSPLHF.